A selection of T cell receptor beta chains follows, all from one sample in a study of early T cells in non-severe SARS-CoV-2 infection. TCRdb ran MiXCR on the 5' RACE reads and lists one entry per CDR3 protein. The sample has 50,000 to 60,000 distinct CDR3 sequences; 5% to 7.5% are singletons. Specimen: whole blood, collected at baseline. These receptors came from an adult who was a healthcare worker with PCR-confirmed SARS-CoV-2 infection or an uninfected control (not recorded which). CDR3s include the opening cysteine and the closing phenylalanine or tryptophan. The D gene is left open where the match is weak. A row's size may be missing; if present it is once, few, many or a size class.

- TRBJ1-1 - TRBV28 CASTPAGTIIPGVNTEAFF TGTGCCAGCACCCCGGCCGGGACTATAATTCCAGGGGTGAACACTGAAGCTTTCTTT
TRBD1 TRBJ2-5 few TRBV4-3 CASSQGQGYQETQYF TGCGCCAGCAGCCAGGGACAGGGGTACCAAGAGACCCAGTACTTC
- TRBJ2-5 - TRBV20-1 CSASDSQETQYF TGCAGTGCTAGCGATAGCCAAGAGACCCAGTACTTC
- TRBJ1-6 many TRBV20-1 CSASHRVNSPLHF TGCAGTGCTAGTCACAGGGTGAATTCACCCCTCCACTTT
TRBD2 TRBJ2-3 few TRBV6-5 CASRKTSADTQYF TGTGCCAGCAGGAAGACTAGCGCAGATACGCAGTATTTT
- TRBJ1-2 many TRBV2 CASSSPGRVGGYTF TGTGCCAGCAGTTCCCCCGGCAGGGTGGGGGGCTACACCTTC
TRBD1 TRBJ2-7 many TRBV29-1 CSAGTGTYEQYF TGCAGCGCCGGGACAGGAACCTACGAGCAGTACTTC
- TRBJ2-7 many TRBV4-1 CASSQAPPESYEQYF TGCGCCAGCAGCCAAGCGCCACCGGAATCCTACGAGCAGTACTTC
TRBD2 TRBJ2-7 few TRBV20-1 CSGKRGGYEQYF TGCAGTGGGAAGCGGGGCGGCTACGAGCAGTACTTC
TRBD1 TRBJ1-5 few TRBV6-2/TRBV6-3 CATSTPGQGSQPQHF TGTGCCACAAGTACTCCGGGACAGGGAAGTCAGCCCCAGCATTTT
TRBD1 TRBJ2-3 - TRBV7-3 CASSPPGGFRDTQYF TGTGCCAGCAGCCCCCCAGGGGGCTTTCGAGATACGCAGTATTTT
- TRBJ2-7 many TRBV7-3 CASSSNRDSYEQYF TGTGCCAGCAGCTCGAACAGGGACTCCTACGAGCAGTACTTC
- TRBJ1-2 many TRBV4-1 CASSQVGDTGHYGYTF TGCGCCAGCAGCCAAGTTGGGGACACCGGTCACTATGGCTACACCTTC
TRBD1 TRBJ2-1 - TRBV29-1 CSFRDRGRSYNEQFF TGCAGCTTCCGGGACAGGGGCAGGTCCTACAATGAGCAGTTCTTC
TRBD1 TRBJ2-3 many TRBV7-2 CATGDRGRDTQYF TGTGCCACCGGGGACAGGGGGCGGGATACGCAGTATTTT
TRBD1 TRBJ2-7 many TRBV7-2 CASSLDRGTYEQYF TGTGCCAGCAGCCTTGACAGGGGGACCTACGAGCAGTACTTC
- TRBJ2-1 many TRBV20-1 CSAARPEGGYNEQFF TGCAGTGCCGCCCGACCTGAGGGTGGCTACAATGAGCAGTTCTTC
- TRBJ1-2 many TRBV24-1 CATSDSYGYTF TGTGCCACCAGTGACAGCTATGGCTACACCTTC
- TRBJ2-1 many TRBV28 CASSPTSTVVEQFF TGTGCCAGCAGTCCGACTTCCACGGTGGTTGAGCAGTTCTTC
- TRBJ2-1 once TRBV12-3/TRBV12-4 CASSYRTYNEQFF TGTGCCAGCAGTTACAGAACCTACAATGAGCAGTTCTTC
- TRBJ2-3 few TRBV12-3/TRBV12-4 CASSFGLSTDTQYF TGTGCCAGCAGTTTCGGTCTGAGCACAGATACGCAGTATTTT
- TRBJ1-1 many TRBV12-3/TRBV12-4 CASSRSSGGWGTEAFF TGTGCCAGCAGTCGCTCCTCTGGGGGATGGGGCACTGAAGCTTTCTTT
- TRBJ2-5 - TRBV19 CASSISPGGRETQYF TGTGCCAGTAGTATTTCTCCAGGGGGGAGAGAGACCCAGTACTTC
- TRBJ2-3 many TRBV5-5 CASSLEGRYADTQYF TGTGCCAGCAGCTTGGAGGGCCGATACGCAGATACGCAGTATTTT
- TRBJ2-7 many TRBV18 CASSRGPRGYEQYF TGTGCCAGCTCACGAGGGCCGAGGGGTTACGAGCAGTACTTC
- TRBJ2-7 - TRBV7-6 CASSPDYYEQYF TGTGCCAGCAGCCCCGACTATTACGAGCAGTACTTC
- TRBJ2-1 - TRBV20-1 CSARDWQGVSNEQFF TGCAGTGCCAGAGACTGGCAGGGAGTATCCAATGAGCAGTTCTTC